The 19 T cell receptor beta chains below all came from one sample that was sequenced in a study of blood T cell repertoires in COVID-19. The data were produced by immunoSEQ multiplex PCR, yet TCRdb's version contains in-frame clones alone and is incomplete. This repertoire shows about 270,000 clones, 85% to 90% found once; its top ten account for around a sixth. The sequencing sample was made of PBMCs or T cells enriched from blood (not recorded which). These receptors were taken from a man aged 18 to 30 who had recovered from COVID-19.

The V gene is TRBV5-6, the J gene TRBJ1-1; D call uncertain. The CDR3 has 13 amino acids. V was shortened by 5 bases and J by 1 base, with 9 bases between the two germline ends. The germline CDR1 and CDR2 sequences are SGHDT and YYEEEE. The DNA for the CDR3 is TGTGCCAGCAGTTCTCGGTGGAACACTGAAGCTTTCTTT. The encoded protein is CASSSRWNTEAFF.

The rearrangement joins TRBV7-6 to TRBJ1-3; 7 bases match TRBD1. Germline CDR1 SGHVS, CDR2 FNYEAQ. V shed 1 base, J shed 1 base, and the junction held 4 bases outside the gene matches. This CDR3 spans 16 amino acids. The CDR3 region is CASSLGQGFSGNTIYF. The DNA of the CDR3 is TGTGCCAGCAGCTTAGGACAGGGATTTTCTGGAAACACCATATATTTT.

The chain joins TRBV3-1 (or the pseudogene TRBV3-2) to TRBJ1-3; a weak D match, TRBD1 (6 bases). The V gene lost 3 bases and the J gene lost 0 bases, with 12 bases spanning the gap. This CDR3 is 16 amino acids long. Germline assignment: CDR1 LGHDT and CDR2 YNNKEL (reference sequence). Here the CDR3 reads CASSQTGHISGNTIYF. The CDR3 nucleotides read TGTGCCAGCAGCCAGACGGGACATATCTCTGGAAACACCATATATTTT.

This clone was observed once. The chain uses TRBV2 and TRBJ1-2; 7 bases align to TRBD1. The CDR3 is 17 residues long. Trimming at V came to 6 bases and at J to 3 bases, leaving 16 bases not matched to a gene. In germline, CDR1 is SNHLY, CDR2 FYNNEI. The CDR3 bases are TGTGCCAGCAGGGAGGGGACAGTGAAATTTGGGTACTATGGCTACACCTTC. It codes for CASREGTVKFGYYGYTF.

The rearrangement uses TRBV24-1 and TRBJ2-1, with 12 nucleotides matching TRBD1. The CDR3 covers 15 residues. Germline CDR1 is KGHDR and CDR2 is SFDVKD. The junction had 6 bases not matched to a gene; V was cut back by 5 bases and J by 8 bases. The CDR3, as DNA: TGTGCCACCAGTGTTGGGACAGGGGGCGCCGATGAGCAGTTCTTC. It encodes CATSVGTGGADEQFF.

This clone showed up just a few times. The chain recombines TRBV7-8 with TRBJ2-5; the D is unclear. This CDR3 is built from 13 residues. The ends were cut back, 1 base at V and 4 bases at J, with 7 bases in the middle. Germline V CDR1 and CDR2: SGHVS, FQNEAQ. CDR3 residues: CASSLGAAETQYF. In nucleotides, the CDR3 is TGTGCCAGCAGCTTAGGAGCCGCAGAGACCCAGTACTTC.

The count of this clone is one. V usage is TRBV4-2 and J usage is TRBJ2-3; 14 nucleotides align to TRBD2. V shed 4 bases, J shed 4 bases, and the junction held 4 bases outside the gene matches. CDR3 length: 16 residues. Per germline, CDR1 LGHNA and CDR2 YNFKEQ. As DNA, the CDR3 is TGTGCCAGCAGCCCGGGACTAGCGGGAGAGGCAGATACGCAGTATTTT. Translation gives CASSPGLAGEADTQYF.

This clone was counted only a few times. The rearrangement uses TRBV7-2 and TRBJ2-1, with TRBD2 identical over 10 bases. The CDR3 consists of 16 residues. V lost 4 bases, J lost 8 bases, and 11 bases stayed unmatched. Germline lookup yields CDR1 SGHTA and CDR2 FQGNSA. The CDR3 region is CASSSRAGGGRYEQFF. In nucleotides, the CDR3 is TGTGCCAGCAGCTCCAGAGCGGGAGGGGGTAGGTATGAGCAGTTCTTC.

The J gene is TRBJ1-1, the V gene TRBV6-5; possible D gene TRBD1, 6 bases. CDR1 MNHEY and CDR2 SVGAGI come from the germline V gene. V gave up 8 bases and J gave up 4 bases, with 20 bases separating them. The CDR3 sequence is 15 residues long. CDR3 in amino acids: CASVPPQGSGTEAFF. CDR3 sequence (DNA): TGTGCCAGCGTGCCCCCACAGGGTTCTGGCACTGAAGCTTTCTTT.

The chain uses TRBV18 and TRBJ2-5; 15 nucleotides align to TRBD2. CDR3 length equals 17 residues. The V segment lost 5 bases and the J segment 2 bases; nucleotides outside the gene matches: 6. Germline V lookup: CDR1 KGHSH, CDR2 LQKENI. DNA for the CDR3: TGTGCCAGCTCAACCGGGACTAGCGGGGGGCCACAAGAGACCCAGTACTTC. Protein: CASSTGTSGGPQETQYF.

The chain links TRBV2 to TRBJ1-3; D unresolved. Germline values: CDR1 SNHLY, CDR2 FYNNEI. Between the trimmed V and J ends, which lost 7 bases and 0 bases, there was a span of 10 bases. The CDR3 extends over 14 amino acids. The CDR3 is CASKVHYSGNTIYF. CDR3 nucleotides: TGTGCCAGCAAGGTACACTACTCTGGAAACACCATATATTTT.

In this sample, this clone turned up a few times. The sample holds other DNA sequences that translate to the same CDR3. This sequence joins TRBV12-3 or TRBV12-4 and TRBJ1-1; the D is unclear. The CDR3 extends over 12 amino acids. Trimming stripped 3 bases from V and 1 base from J, with 3 bases between. CDR3 loop: CASSFRNTEAFF. The CDR3 nucleotides are TGTGCCAGCAGTTTTCGGAACACTGAAGCTTTCTTT.

The V gene is TRBV7-9, the J gene TRBJ2-7, with a possible D match to TRBD1 (6 bases). The CDR3 totals 14 residues. Germline V gene data show CDR1 as SEHNR and CDR2 as FQNEAQ (reference sequence). Trimming took off 4 bases at V and 2 bases at J, with 12 bases between the two ends. The CDR3 nucleotides read TGTGCCAGCAGCTCCGGGGCAGGGGCCTACGAGCAGTACTTC. Encoded protein: CASSSGAGAYEQYF.

The chain links TRBV6-4 to TRBJ2-7; 8 bases line up with TRBD1. From germline, CDR1 is MRHNA and CDR2 SNTAGT. CDR3 size: 13 residues. V shed 10 bases and J 0 bases; nucleotides not matched to a gene: 5. The CDR3 spells CANVTGDSYEQYF. The CDR3 nucleotides are TGTGCCAACGTGACAGGGGACTCCTACGAGCAGTACTTC.

The V call is TRBV5-1, the J call TRBJ2-1; D is uncertain. CDR3 length equals 13 residues. Trimming stripped 3 bases from V and 8 bases from J, with 12 bases between. Per germline, CDR1 SGHRS and CDR2 YFSETQ. The CDR3 reads CASSSITADEQFF. CDR3 DNA: TGCGCCAGCAGCTCGATCACAGCCGATGAGCAGTTCTTC.

This chain uses TRBV13 with TRBJ1-1; D not resolved. Trimming took 6 bases from V and 0 from J, leaving 8 bases between them. Germline V gives CDR1 PRHDT, CDR2 FYEKMQ (reference sequence). The CDR3 is 13 amino acids. The CDR3 is CASSAAVNTEAFF. CDR3 coding DNA: TGTGCCAGCAGTGCGGCGGTGAACACTGAAGCTTTCTTT.

The gene calls are TRBV27 and TRBJ2-5, with 7 bases identical to TRBD1. V dropped 2 bases and J dropped 2; count of bases not matched to a gene: 2. The germline gives CDR1 MNHEY, CDR2 SMNVEV (reference sequence). The CDR3 has 14 residues. The CDR3 nucleotides are TGTGCCAGCAGTTTACGACAGGGTCAAGAGACCCAGTACTTC. It encodes CASSLRQGQETQYF.

The V gene is TRBV27, the J gene TRBJ1-1; maybe TRBD1 (6 bases). CDR1 is MNHEY, CDR2 SMNVEV, per germline (reference sequence). CDR3 length equals 13 residues. Trimming shortened V by 4 bases and J by 2 bases, and 8 bases separated the two germline ends. CDR3: CASSYRANTEAFF. The CDR3 nucleotides read TGTGCCAGCAGTTACAGGGCAAACACTGAAGCTTTCTTT.

The chain combines TRBV12-5 with TRBJ2-6; TRBD1 aligns across 7 bases. J gave up 9 bases and V 5 bases, and 22 bases lay outside the gene matches. Germline CDR1 reads LGHNT; CDR2 reads FRNRAP. This CDR3 comprises 19 residues. CDR3 nucleotide sequence: TGTGCTAGTGGTCCTTCGCAACGGGACAGAACTTCTCTAGGCAACGTCCTGACTTTC. It translates to CASGPSQRDRTSLGNVLTF.